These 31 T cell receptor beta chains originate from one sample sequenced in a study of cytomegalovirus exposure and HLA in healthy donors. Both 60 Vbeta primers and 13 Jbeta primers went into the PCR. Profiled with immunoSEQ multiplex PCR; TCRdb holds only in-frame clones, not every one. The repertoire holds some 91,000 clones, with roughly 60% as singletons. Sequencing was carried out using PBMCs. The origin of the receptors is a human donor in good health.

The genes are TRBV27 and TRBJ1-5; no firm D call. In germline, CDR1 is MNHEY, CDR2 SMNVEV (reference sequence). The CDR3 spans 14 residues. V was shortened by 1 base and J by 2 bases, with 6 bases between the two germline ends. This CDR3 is CASSLYRGNQPQHF. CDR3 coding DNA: TGTGCCAGCAGTTTATACCGGGGCAATCAGCCCCAGCATTTT.

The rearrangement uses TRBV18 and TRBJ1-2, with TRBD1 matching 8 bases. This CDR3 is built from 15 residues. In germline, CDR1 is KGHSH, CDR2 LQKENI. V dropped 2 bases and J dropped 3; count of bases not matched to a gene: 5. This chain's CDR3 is CASSPAPGGDYGYTF. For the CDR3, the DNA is TGTGCCAGCTCACCAGCGCCAGGGGGCGACTATGGCTACACCTTC.

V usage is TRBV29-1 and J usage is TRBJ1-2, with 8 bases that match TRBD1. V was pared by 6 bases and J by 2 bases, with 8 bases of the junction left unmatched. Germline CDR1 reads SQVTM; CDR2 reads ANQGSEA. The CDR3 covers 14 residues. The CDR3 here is CSVYAWDRNYGYTF. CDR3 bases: TGCAGCGTCTACGCCTGGGACAGGAACTATGGCTACACCTTC.

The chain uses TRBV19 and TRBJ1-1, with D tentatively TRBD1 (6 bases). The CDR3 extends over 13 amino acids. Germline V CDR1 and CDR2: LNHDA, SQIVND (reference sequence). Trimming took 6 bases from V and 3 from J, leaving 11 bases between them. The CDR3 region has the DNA TGTGCCAGTAGCCCAAGGGGGTACACTGAAGCTTTCTTT. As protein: CASSPRGYTEAFF.

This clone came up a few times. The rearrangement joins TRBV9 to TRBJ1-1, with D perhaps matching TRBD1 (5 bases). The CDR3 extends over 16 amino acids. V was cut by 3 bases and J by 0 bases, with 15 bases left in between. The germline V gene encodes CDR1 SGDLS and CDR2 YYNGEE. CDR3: CASSAVPGALNTEAFF. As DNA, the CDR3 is TGTGCCAGCAGCGCAGTCCCTGGGGCATTGAACACTGAAGCTTTCTTT.

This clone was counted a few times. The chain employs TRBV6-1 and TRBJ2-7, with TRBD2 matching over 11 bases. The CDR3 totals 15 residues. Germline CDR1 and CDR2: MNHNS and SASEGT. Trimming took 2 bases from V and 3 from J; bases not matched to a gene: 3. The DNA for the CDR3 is TGTGCCAGCAGTGAAATGACTAGCGGGGACTACGAGCAGTACTTC. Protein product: CASSEMTSGDYEQYF.

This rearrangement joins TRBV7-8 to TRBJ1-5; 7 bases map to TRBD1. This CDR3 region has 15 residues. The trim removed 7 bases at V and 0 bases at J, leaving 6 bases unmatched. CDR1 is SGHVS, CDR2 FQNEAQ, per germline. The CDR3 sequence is CASTRGFNSNQPQHF. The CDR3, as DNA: TGTGCCAGCACCAGGGGGTTTAATAGCAATCAGCCCCAGCATTTT.

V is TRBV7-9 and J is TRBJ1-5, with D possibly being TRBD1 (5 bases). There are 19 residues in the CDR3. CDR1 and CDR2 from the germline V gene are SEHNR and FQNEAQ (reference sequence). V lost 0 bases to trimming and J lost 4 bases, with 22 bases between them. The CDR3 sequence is CASSLARGSSHIPNQPQHF. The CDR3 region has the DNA TGTGCCAGCAGCTTAGCACGGGGGTCTTCCCATATACCTAATCAGCCCCAGCATTTT. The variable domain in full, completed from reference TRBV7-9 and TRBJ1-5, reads DTGVSQNPRHKITKRGQNVTFRCDPISEHNRLYWYRQTLGQGPEFLTYFQNEAQLEKSRLLSDRFSAERPKGSFSTLEIQRTEQGDSAMYLCASSLARGSSHIPNQPQHFGDGTRLSIL.

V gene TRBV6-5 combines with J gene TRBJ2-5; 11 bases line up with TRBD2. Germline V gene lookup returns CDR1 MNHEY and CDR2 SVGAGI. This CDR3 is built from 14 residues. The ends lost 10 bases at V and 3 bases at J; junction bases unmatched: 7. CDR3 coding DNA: TGTGCCACCGCGCCGGGACTAGCGGAAGAGACCCAGTACTTC. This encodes CATAPGLAEETQYF.

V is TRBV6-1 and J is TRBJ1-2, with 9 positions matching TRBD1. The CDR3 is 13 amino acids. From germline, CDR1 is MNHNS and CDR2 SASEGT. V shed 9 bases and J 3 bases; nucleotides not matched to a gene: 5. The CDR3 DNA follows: TGTGCCAGTCCTAGGGACAGGGACTATGGCTACACCTTC. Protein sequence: CASPRDRDYGYTF.

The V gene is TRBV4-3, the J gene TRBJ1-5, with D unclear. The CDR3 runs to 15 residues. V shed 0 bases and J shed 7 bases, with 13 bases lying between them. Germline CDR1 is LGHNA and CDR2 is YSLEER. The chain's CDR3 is CASSQDQNRGQPQHF. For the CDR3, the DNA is TGCGCCAGCAGCCAAGATCAAAACAGAGGGCAGCCCCAGCATTTT.

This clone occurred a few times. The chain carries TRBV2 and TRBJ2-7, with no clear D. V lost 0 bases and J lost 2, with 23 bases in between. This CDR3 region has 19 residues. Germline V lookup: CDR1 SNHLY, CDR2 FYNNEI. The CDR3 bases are TGTGCCAGCAGTGAAGCGCTTCTTTCGCGGCTTCACAACCCCTACGAGCAGTACTTC. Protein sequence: CASSEALLSRLHNPYEQYF.

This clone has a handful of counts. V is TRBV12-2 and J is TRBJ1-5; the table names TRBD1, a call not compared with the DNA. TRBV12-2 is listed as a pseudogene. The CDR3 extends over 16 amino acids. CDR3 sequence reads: CASRLSPGARNQPQHF. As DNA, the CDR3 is TGTGCAAGTCGCTTAAGCCCAGGGGCCCGCAATCAGCCCCAGCATTTT.

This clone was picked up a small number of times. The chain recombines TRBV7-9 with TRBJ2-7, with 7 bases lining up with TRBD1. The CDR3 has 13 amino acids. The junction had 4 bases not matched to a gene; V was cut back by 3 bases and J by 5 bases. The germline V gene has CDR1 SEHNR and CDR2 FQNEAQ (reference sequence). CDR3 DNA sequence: TGTGCCAGCAGCTTGAGACAGGGAAACGAGCAGTACTTC. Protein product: CASSLRQGNEQYF.

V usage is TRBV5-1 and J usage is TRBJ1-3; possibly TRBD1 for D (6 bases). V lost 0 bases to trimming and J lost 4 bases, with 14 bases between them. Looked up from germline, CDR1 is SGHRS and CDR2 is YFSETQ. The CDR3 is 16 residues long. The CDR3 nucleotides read TGCGCCAGCAGCTTGGCCTCGGGACATTCGGGAAACACCATATATTTT. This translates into CASSLASGHSGNTIYF.

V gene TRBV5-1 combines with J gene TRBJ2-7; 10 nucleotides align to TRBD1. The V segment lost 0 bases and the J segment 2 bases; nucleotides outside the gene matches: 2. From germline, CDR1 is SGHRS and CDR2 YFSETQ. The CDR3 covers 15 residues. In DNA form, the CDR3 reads TGCGCCAGCAGCTTGGGACAGGGGGCGGCCTACGAGCAGTACTTC. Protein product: CASSLGQGAAYEQYF.

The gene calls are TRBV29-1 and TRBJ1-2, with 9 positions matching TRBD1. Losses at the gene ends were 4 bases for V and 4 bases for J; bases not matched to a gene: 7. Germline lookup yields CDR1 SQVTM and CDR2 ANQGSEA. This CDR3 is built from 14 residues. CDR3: CSVVGGQGSYGYTF. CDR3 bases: TGCAGCGTTGTTGGGGGACAGGGTTCCTATGGCTACACCTTC.

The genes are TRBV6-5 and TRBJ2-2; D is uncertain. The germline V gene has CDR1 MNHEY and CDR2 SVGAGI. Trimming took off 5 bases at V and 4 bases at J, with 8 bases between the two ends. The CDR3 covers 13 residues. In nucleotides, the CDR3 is TGTGCCAGCAGTCGGTCCCTCACCGGGGAGCTGTTTTTT. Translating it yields CASSRSLTGELFF.

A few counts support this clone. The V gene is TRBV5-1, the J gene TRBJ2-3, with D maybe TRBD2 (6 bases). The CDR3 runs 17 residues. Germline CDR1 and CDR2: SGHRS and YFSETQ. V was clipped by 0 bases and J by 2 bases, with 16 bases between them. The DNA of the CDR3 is TGCGCCAGCAGCTTGGCCAAAGGCGGGGCCAACACAGATACGCAGTATTTT. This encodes CASSLAKGGANTDTQYF. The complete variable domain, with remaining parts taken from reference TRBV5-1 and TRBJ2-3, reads KAGVTQTPRYLIKTRGQQVTLSCSPISGHRSVSWYQQTPGQGLQFLFEYFSETQRNKGNFPGRFSGRQFSNSRSEMNVSTLELGDSALYLCASSLAKGGANTDTQYFGPGTRLTVL.

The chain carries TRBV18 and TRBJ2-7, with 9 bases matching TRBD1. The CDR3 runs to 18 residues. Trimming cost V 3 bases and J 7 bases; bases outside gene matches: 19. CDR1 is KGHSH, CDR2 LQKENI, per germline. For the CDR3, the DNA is TGTGCCAGCTCACCGTCCTTAAACGTTCCCGGACAGGGGAAAGAGCAGTACTTC. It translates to CASSPSLNVPGQGKEQYF.

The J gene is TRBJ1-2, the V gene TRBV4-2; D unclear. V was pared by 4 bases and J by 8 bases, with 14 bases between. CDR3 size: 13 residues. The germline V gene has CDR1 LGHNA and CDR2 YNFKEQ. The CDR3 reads CASSPALDGGYTF. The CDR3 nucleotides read TGTGCCAGCAGCCCCGCACTAGACGGGGGCTACACCTTC.

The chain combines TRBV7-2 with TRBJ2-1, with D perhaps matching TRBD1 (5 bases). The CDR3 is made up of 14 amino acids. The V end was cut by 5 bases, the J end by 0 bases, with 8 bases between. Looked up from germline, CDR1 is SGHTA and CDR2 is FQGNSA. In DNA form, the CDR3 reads TGTGCCAGCAGCCGACAGCGCTCCTACAATGAGCAGTTCTTC. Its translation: CASSRQRSYNEQFF. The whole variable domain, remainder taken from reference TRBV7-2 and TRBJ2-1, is GAGVSQSPSNKVTEKGKDVELRCDPISGHTALYWYRQSLGQGLEFLIYFQGNSAPDKSGLPSDRFSAERTGGSVSTLTIQRTQQEDSAVYLCASSRQRSYNEQFFGPGTRLTVL.

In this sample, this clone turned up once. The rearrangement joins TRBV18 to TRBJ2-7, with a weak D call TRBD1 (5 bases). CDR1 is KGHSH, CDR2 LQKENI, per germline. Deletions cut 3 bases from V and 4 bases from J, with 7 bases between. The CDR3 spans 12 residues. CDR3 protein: CASSPTVYEQYF. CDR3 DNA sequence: TGTGCCAGCTCACCGACAGTTTACGAGCAGTACTTC.

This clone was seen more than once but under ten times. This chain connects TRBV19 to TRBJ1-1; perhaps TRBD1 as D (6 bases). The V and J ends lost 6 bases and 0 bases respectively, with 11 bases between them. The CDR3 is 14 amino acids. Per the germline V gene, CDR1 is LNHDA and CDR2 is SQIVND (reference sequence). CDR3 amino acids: CASSLQGMNTEAFF. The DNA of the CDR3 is TGTGCCAGTAGCTTACAGGGCATGAACACTGAAGCTTTCTTT.

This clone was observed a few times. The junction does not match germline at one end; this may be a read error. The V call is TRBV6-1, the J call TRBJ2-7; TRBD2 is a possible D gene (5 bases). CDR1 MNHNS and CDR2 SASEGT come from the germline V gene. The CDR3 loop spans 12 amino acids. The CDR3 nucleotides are TGTGCCAGCAGTGAAGCGAGGGCTGCCAACCTCTTC. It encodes CASSEARAANLF.

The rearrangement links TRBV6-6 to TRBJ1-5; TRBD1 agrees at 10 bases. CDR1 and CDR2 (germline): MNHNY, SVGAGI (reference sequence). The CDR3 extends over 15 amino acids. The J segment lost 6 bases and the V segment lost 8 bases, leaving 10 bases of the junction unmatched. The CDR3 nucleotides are TGTGCCAGCGCCAACCGGGACAGGGGTTTTCAGCCCCAGCATTTT. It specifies CASANRDRGFQPQHF.

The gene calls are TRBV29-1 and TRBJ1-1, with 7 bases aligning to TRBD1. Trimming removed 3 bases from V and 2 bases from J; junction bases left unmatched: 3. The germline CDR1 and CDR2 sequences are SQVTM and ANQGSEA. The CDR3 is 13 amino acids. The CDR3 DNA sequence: TGCAGCGTTGAGAAGGGGGCCAACACTGAAGCTTTCTTT. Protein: CSVEKGANTEAFF.

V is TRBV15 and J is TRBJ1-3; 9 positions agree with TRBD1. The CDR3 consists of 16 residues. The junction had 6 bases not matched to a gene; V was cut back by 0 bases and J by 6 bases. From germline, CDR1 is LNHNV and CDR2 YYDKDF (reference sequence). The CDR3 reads CATSREGGQGTNTIYF. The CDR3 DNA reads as TGTGCCACCAGCAGAGAAGGAGGACAGGGGACAAACACCATATATTTT.

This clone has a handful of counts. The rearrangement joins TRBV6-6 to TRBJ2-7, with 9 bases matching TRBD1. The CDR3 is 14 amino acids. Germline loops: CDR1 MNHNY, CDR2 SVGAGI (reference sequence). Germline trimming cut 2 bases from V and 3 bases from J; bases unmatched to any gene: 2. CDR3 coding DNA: TGTGCCAGCAGTTACGGGACAGGGATCTACGAGCAGTACTTC. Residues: CASSYGTGIYEQYF.

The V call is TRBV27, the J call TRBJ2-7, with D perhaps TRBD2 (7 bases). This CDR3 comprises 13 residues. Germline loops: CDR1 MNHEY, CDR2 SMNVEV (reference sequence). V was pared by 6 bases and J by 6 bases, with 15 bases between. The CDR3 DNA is TGTGCCAGCAGCCAGGCTAGGGGGGGCGAGCAGTACTTC. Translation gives CASSQARGGEQYF.

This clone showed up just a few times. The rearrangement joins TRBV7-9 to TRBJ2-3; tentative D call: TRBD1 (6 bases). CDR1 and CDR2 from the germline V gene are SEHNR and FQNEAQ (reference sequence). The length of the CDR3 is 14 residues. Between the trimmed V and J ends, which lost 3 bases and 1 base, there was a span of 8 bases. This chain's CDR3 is CASSLAGGTDTQYF. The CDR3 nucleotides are TGTGCCAGCAGCTTGGCAGGGGGCACAGATACGCAGTATTTT.